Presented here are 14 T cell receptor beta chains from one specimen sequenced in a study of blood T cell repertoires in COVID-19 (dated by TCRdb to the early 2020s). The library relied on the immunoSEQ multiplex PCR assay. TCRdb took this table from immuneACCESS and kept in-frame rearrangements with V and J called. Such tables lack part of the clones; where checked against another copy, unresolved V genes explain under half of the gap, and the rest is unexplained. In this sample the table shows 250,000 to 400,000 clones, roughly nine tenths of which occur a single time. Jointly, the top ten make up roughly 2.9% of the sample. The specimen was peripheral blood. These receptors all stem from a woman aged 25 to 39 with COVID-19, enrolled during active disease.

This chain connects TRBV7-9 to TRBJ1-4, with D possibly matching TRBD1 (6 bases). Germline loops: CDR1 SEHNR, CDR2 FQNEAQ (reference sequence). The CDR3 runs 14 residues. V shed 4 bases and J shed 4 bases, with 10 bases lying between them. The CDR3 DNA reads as TGTGCCAGCAGCTCACAGGGAAATAATGAAAAACTGTTTTTT. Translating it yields CASSSQGNNEKLFF.

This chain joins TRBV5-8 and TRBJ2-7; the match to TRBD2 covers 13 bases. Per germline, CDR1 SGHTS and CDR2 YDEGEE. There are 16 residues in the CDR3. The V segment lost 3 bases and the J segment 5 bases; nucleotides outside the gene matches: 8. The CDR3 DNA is TGTGCCAGCAGCTCCGGGACTAGCGGGATTGCCGACGAGCAGTACTTC. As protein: CASSSGTSGIADEQYF.

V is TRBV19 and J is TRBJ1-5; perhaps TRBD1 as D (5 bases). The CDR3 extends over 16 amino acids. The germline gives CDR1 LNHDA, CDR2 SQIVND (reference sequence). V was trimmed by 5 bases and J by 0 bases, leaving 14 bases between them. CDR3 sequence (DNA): TGTGCCAGTAGTCCCCGGTGGAGGGGTAGCAATCAGCCCCAGCATTTT. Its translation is CASSPRWRGSNQPQHF.

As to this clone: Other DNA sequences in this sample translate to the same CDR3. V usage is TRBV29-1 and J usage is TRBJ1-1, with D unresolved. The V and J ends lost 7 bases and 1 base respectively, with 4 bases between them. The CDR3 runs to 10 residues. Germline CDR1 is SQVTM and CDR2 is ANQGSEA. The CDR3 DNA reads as TGCAGCGGGGCGAACACTGAAGCTTTCTTT. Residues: CSGANTEAFF.

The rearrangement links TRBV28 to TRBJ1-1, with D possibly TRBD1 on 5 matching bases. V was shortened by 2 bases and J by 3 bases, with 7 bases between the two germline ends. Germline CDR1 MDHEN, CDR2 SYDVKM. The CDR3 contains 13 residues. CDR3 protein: CASSLRGYTEAFF. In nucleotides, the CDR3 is TGTGCCAGCAGTTTAAGGGGCTACACTGAAGCTTTCTTT.

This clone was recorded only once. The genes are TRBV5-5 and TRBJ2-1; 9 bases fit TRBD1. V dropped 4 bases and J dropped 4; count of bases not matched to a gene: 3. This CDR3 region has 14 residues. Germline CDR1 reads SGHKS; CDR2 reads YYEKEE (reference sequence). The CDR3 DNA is TGTGCCAGCAGCCGGGGACAGGGATACAATGAGCAGTTCTTC. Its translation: CASSRGQGYNEQFF.

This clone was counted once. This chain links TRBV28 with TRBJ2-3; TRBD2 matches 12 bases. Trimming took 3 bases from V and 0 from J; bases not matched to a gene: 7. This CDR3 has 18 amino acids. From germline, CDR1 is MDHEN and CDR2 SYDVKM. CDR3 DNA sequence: TGTGCCAGCAGTTTGCCCCTAGCGGGAGGGCGAAGCACAGATACGCAGTATTTT. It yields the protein CASSLPLAGGRSTDTQYF.

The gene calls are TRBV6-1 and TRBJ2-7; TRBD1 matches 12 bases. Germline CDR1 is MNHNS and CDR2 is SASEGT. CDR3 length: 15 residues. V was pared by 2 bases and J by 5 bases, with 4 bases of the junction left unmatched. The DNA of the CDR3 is TGTGCCAGCAGTGAATCCGGGACAGGGGGCCACGAGCAGTACTTC. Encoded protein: CASSESGTGGHEQYF.

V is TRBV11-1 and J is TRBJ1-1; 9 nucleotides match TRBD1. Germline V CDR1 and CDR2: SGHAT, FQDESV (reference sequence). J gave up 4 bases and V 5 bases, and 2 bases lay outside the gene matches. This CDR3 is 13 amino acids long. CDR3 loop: CASSADRGTEAFF. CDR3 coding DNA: TGTGCCAGCAGCGCGGACAGGGGCACTGAAGCTTTCTTT. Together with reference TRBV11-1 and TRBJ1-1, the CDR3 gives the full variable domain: EAEVAQSPRYKITEKSQAVAFWCDPISGHATLYWYRQILGQGPELLVQFQDESVVDDSQLPKDRFSAERLKGVDSTLKIQPAELGDSAMYLCASSADRGTEAFFGQGTRLTVV.

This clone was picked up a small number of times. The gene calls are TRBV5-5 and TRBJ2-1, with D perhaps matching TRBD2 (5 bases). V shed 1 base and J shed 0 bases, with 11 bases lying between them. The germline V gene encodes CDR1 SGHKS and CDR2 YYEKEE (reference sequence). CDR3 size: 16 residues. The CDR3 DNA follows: TGTGCCAGCAGCTTGTATCTCGGGAACTCCTACAATGAGCAGTTCTTC. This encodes CASSLYLGNSYNEQFF.

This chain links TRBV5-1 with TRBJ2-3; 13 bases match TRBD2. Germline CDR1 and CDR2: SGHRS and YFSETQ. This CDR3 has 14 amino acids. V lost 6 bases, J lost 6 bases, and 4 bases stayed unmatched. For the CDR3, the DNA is TGCGCCAGCAACGGACTAGCGGGAGAGGATACGCAGTATTTT. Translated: CASNGLAGEDTQYF.

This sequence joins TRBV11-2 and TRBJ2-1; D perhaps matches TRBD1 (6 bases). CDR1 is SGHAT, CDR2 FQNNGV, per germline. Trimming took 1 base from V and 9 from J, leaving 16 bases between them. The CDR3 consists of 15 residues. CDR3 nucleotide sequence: TGTGCCAGCAGCTTAGGGGGACCAGGGGTCCGTGAGCAGTTCTTC. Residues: CASSLGGPGVREQFF.

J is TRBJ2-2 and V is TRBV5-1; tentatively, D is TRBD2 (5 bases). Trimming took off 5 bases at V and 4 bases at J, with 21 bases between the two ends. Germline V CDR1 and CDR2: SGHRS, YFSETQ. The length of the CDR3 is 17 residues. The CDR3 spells CASSPGPGSEATGELFF. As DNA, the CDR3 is TGCGCCAGCAGTCCGGGCCCGGGGTCGGAGGCCACCGGGGAGCTGTTTTTT. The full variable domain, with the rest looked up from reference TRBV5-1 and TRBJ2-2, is KAGVTQTPRYLIKTRGQQVTLSCSPISGHRSVSWYQQTPGQGLQFLFEYFSETQRNKGNFPGRFSGRQFSNSRSEMNVSTLELGDSALYLCASSPGPGSEATGELFFGEGSRLTVL.

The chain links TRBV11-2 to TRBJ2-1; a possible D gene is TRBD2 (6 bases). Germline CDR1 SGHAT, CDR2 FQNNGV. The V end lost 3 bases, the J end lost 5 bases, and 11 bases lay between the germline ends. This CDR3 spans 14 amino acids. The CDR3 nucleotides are TGTGCCAGCAGCTTCCCCGGGACTCACAATGAGCAGTTCTTC. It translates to CASSFPGTHNEQFF. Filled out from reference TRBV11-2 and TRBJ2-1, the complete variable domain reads EAGVAQSPRYKIIEKRQSVAFWCNPISGHATLYWYQQILGQGPKLLIQFQNNGVVDDSQLPKDRFSAERLKGVDSTLKIQPAKLEDSAVYLCASSFPGTHNEQFFGPGTRLTVL.